This TCR beta chain was observed in a study of T cell responses to AZD1222 COVID-19 vaccine. Whether given at about 4 or about 12 weeks, second doses were pooled. The germline V and J ends were trimmed by 5 bases and 6 bases, with 13 bases remaining between them. The length of the CDR3 is 13 residues. Germline assignment: CDR1 LNHDA and CDR2 SQIVND (reference sequence). Clones were sequenced by immunoSEQ multiplex PCR, and TCRdb holds only the in-frame ones, with some missing. The repertoire holds around 190,000 clones, with roughly 94% as singletons. The chain combines TRBV19 with TRBJ1-1, with unresolved D. The source material was peripheral blood, sampled 28 days after the second AZD1222 dose. This TCR was sampled from an adult who received the AZD1222 COVID-19 vaccine. The CDR3 nucleotides are TGTGCCAGTAGTGTCGATTTGGGATCTGAAGCTTTCTTT. The encoded protein is CASSVDLGSEAFF.